This T cell receptor (beta chain) was found in a study of Ad26.COV2.S vaccination and SARS-CoV-2 variants. Assay used: immunoSEQ multiplex PCR; TCRdb lists only in-frame clones, some missing. The repertoire holds roughly 300,000 clones, about nine tenths seen once, with around 5.8% in the top ten. Documented treatment: around 19 received Ad26.COV2.S at low or high dose, single or two shots; roughly five received placebo; per-sample allocation not given. Sample collection was performed on day 63 after the first vaccine or placebo injection. Unmatched junction bases numbered 8, after V lost 7 bases and J lost 7 bases. This CDR3 region has 14 residues. Germline CDR1 reads MNHEY; CDR2 reads SVGAGI.

The origin of this receptor is a person between 18 and 60 years old who received the Ad26.COV2.S COVID-19 vaccine or a placebo. Material: peripheral blood, obtained in a trial of Ad26.COV2.S vaccine versus placebo. The V gene is TRBV6-5, the J gene TRBJ1-5; 9 positions match TRBD1. The CDR3 sequence is CASKGQGSSQPQHF. CDR3 in DNA: TGTGCCAGCAAGGGACAGGGATCTTCCCAGCCCCAGCATTTT.